The 14 T cell receptor beta chains below all came from one sample that was sequenced in a study of CD8+ T cells in alopecia areata. Treatment noted: oral pan-JAK inhibitor, 5-10 mg twice daily. The authors extracted RNA and reverse transcribed it into cDNA as the sequencing template. Sequencing was performed with immunoSEQ multiplex PCR; in TCRdb, only in-frame clones are kept and a portion is missing. The sample yields hundreds of thousands of clones, roughly two fifths seen once. The sample consisted of CD4+ T cells sorted from blood, taken between weeks 30 and 35, from a patient treated with tofacitinib. The receptors were gathered from a human donor with alopecia areata.

A few counts support this clone. This chain links TRBV29-1 with TRBJ1-1, with D possibly matching TRBD1 (5 bases). Trimming stripped 2 bases from V and 0 bases from J, with 10 bases between. The germline V gene encodes CDR1 SQVTM and CDR2 ANQGSEA. CDR3 length equals 14 residues. CDR3 coding DNA: TGCAGCGTTGAAAGGGGCAGCATGAACACTGAAGCTTTCTTT. This translates into CSVERGSMNTEAFF.

This chain links TRBV6-5 with TRBJ2-5, with D perhaps matching TRBD1 (5 bases). V lost 8 bases to trimming and J lost 2 bases, with 6 bases between them. CDR1 and CDR2 from the germline V gene are MNHEY and SVGAGI. This CDR3 is 11 amino acids long. The CDR3 region has the DNA TGTGCCAGCCAGGGACAAGAGACCCAGTACTTC. It specifies CASQGQETQYF.

The V call is TRBV29-1, the J call TRBJ1-3, with D maybe TRBD1 (5 bases). V was trimmed by 7 bases and J by 0 bases, leaving 10 bases between them. Germline CDR1 SQVTM, CDR2 ANQGSEA. The CDR3 consists of 13 residues. CDR3 in amino acids: CSAGQTSGNTIYF. The CDR3 DNA is TGCAGCGCTGGACAAACCTCTGGAAACACCATATATTTT. The whole variable domain, filled in from reference TRBV29-1 and TRBJ1-3, reads SAVISQKPSRDICQRGTSLTIQCQVDSQVTMMFWYRQQPGQSLTLIATANQGSEATYESGFVIDKFPISRPNLTFSTLTVSNMSPEDSSIYLCSAGQTSGNTIYFGEGSWLTVV.

In its sample, this clone is medium-sized (0.01 to 0.1%). V usage is TRBV7-2 and J usage is TRBJ2-1; no reliable D call. V lost 1 base and J 6 bases, leaving 13 bases between the germline ends. The germline CDR1 and CDR2 sequences are SGHTA and FQGNSA. The CDR3 is 15 residues long. CDR3 region: CASSLGSYRGNEQFF. The CDR3 DNA reads TGTGCCAGCAGCTTAGGGAGCTACAGAGGCAATGAGCAGTTCTTC.

This chain uses TRBV7-2 with TRBJ2-2; 14 bases match TRBD2. From germline, CDR1 is SGHTA and CDR2 FQGNSA. Germline trimming cut 5 bases from V and 5 bases from J; bases unmatched to any gene: 7. The CDR3 totals 17 residues. CDR3 sequence reads: CASSPPGLAGGTGELFF. CDR3 DNA: TGTGCCAGCAGCCCCCCCGGACTAGCGGGAGGAACCGGGGAGCTGTTTTTT.

J is TRBJ2-1 and V is TRBV5-1, with 7 positions matching TRBD1. Per the germline V gene, CDR1 is SGHRS and CDR2 is YFSETQ. CDR3 size: 12 residues. The V segment lost 0 bases and the J segment 9 bases; nucleotides outside the gene matches: 0. CDR3 in DNA: TGCGCCAGCAGCTTGGAGGGGGCTGAGCAGTTCTTC. This sequence encodes CASSLEGAEQFF.

V is TRBV7-9 and J is TRBJ1-5, with TRBD1 matching over 9 bases. The J segment lost 4 bases and the V segment lost 1 base, leaving 5 bases of the junction unmatched. CDR1 is SEHNR and CDR2 is FQNEAQ in the germline V gene (reference sequence). This CDR3 is built from 16 residues. DNA of the CDR3: TGTGCCAGCAGCTTAGGCGGGACAGGGAATAATCAGCCCCAGCATTTT. Its protein product is CASSLGGTGNNQPQHF.

This clone was picked up a small number of times. CDR3 nucleotide sequence: TGTGCCAGCAGTGAGGCACTCGAGCAGTACTTC. This sequence encodes CASSEALEQYF. This rearrangement joins TRBV25-1 to TRBJ2-7; D gene ambiguous. CDR1 is MGHDK, CDR2 SYGVNS, per germline. V was clipped by 3 bases and J by 6 bases, with 6 bases between them. CDR3 size: 11 residues.

This rearrangement joins TRBV30 to TRBJ2-5; D possibly matches TRBD1 or TRBD2 (5 bases each). V was cut by 0 bases and J by 5 bases, with 10 bases left in between. The germline V gene has CDR1 GTSNPN and CDR2 SVGIG (reference sequence). The CDR3 totals 13 residues. The CDR3 DNA follows: TGTGCCTGGAGTGTCACCGGGGCTGAGACCCAGTACTTC. This translates into CAWSVTGAETQYF. Looking up the rest from reference TRBV30 and TRBJ2-5 gives the full variable domain: SQTIHQWPATLVQPVGSPLSLECTVEGTSNPNLYWYRQAAGRGLQLLFYSVGIGQISSEVPQNLSASRPQDRQFILSSKKLLLSDSGFYLCAWSVTGAETQYFGPGTRLLVL.

This chain connects TRBV18 to TRBJ1-1, with a tentative D call TRBD1 (5 bases). Trimming pared 3 bases from V and 0 bases from J, leaving 11 bases between. The CDR3 sequence is 15 residues long. In germline, CDR1 is KGHSH, CDR2 LQKENI. For the CDR3, the DNA is TGTGCCAGCTCACCGCGGGGGACCCTGAACACTGAAGCTTTCTTT. It yields the protein CASSPRGTLNTEAFF.

The table lists this clone with a few counts. The chain has TRBV30 and TRBJ2-7, with unresolved D. The CDR3 spans 12 residues. Germline-derived CDR1 and CDR2 are GTSNPN and SVGIG (reference sequence). V was shortened by 5 bases and J by 1 base, with 9 bases between the two germline ends. The CDR3 DNA is TGTGCCTGGTCGGCGTCTTCCTACGAGCAGTACTTC. It encodes CAWSASSYEQYF.

This clone came up many times. The chain is built from TRBV6-1 and TRBJ2-3; D is uncertain. The CDR3 is 12 residues long. Germline CDR1 reads MNHNS; CDR2 reads SASEGT. Trimming took off 1 base at V and 6 bases at J, with 5 bases between the two ends. In DNA, the CDR3 is TGTGCCAGCAGTGAAGGCTTGGATACGCAGTATTTT. It is translated as CASSEGLDTQYF.

This clone turned up a few times. The rearrangement joins TRBV5-6 to TRBJ1-1; D unclear. Germline-derived CDR1 and CDR2 are SGHDT and YYEEEE. This CDR3 has 13 amino acids. The V end was cut by 4 bases, the J end by 1 base, with 8 bases between. The CDR3 spells CASSTGPNTEAFF. The CDR3 DNA reads TGTGCCAGCAGCACGGGCCCGAACACTGAAGCTTTCTTT.

This clone was recorded a few times. The chain has TRBV30 and TRBJ2-5, with 8 bases identical to TRBD2. The CDR3 extends over 15 amino acids. CDR1 and CDR2 from the germline V gene are GTSNPN and SVGIG (reference sequence). V lost 0 bases and J lost 5; bases outside the gene matches: 8. CDR3 in amino acids: CAWSVAGATLETQYF. CDR3 nucleotides: TGTGCCTGGAGTGTAGCGGGGGCGACTCTGGAGACCCAGTACTTC.